The 15 T cell receptor beta chains presented below share a single source sample, sequenced in a study of cytomegalovirus exposure and HLA in healthy donors. PCR was performed using 60 Vbeta and 13 Jbeta primers. Produced via immunoSEQ multiplex PCR; TCRdb's table is partial and in-frame only. The data contain some 190,000 clones, around 75% of them singletons. Sequencing used PBMCs. Receptor source: a woman in her forties or fifties in good health and CMV-seronegative.

This sequence joins TRBV6-5 and TRBJ2-7; 7 bases match TRBD1. Trimming at V came to 4 bases and at J to 9 bases, leaving 3 bases not matched to a gene. The CDR3 consists of 11 residues. Germline CDR1 MNHEY, CDR2 SVGAGI. The CDR3 DNA reads as TGTGCCAGCAGTTCTGGACAGGCGCAGTACTTC. It translates to CASSSGQAQYF.

CDR3 in DNA: TGCGCCAGCAGCGTCGGACAGGGGCAGTACATGAACACTGAAGCTTTCTTT. This gives the protein CASSVGQGQYMNTEAFF. The rearrangement links TRBV5-1 to TRBJ1-1, with 9 bases aligning to TRBD1. CDR1 is SGHRS, CDR2 YFSETQ, per germline. There are 17 residues in the CDR3. Losses at the gene ends were 4 bases for V and 0 bases for J; bases not matched to a gene: 10.

J is TRBJ2-7 and V is TRBV5-1, with D unresolved. V was clipped by 4 bases and J by 3 bases, with 11 bases between them. This CDR3 has 13 residues. The germline V gene has CDR1 SGHRS and CDR2 YFSETQ. The CDR3 spells CASSQNPFYEQYF. The CDR3 region has the DNA TGCGCCAGCAGCCAGAATCCCTTCTACGAGCAGTACTTC.

The chain couples TRBV19 to TRBJ1-2; 9 bases map to TRBD1. This CDR3 is built from 15 residues. Germline V gene sequence: CDR1 LNHDA, CDR2 SQIVND (reference sequence). V lost 5 bases, J lost 5 bases, and 9 bases stayed unmatched. The CDR3 bases are TGTGCCAGTAGTCCCACCGGGACAGGGAGGTATGGCTACACCTTC. Amino acids: CASSPTGTGRYGYTF.

The J gene is TRBJ1-1, the V gene TRBV28; D ambiguous. The CDR3 is 11 residues long. V was pared by 10 bases and J by 1 base, with 7 bases between. The germline CDR1 and CDR2 sequences are MDHEN and SYDVKM. The CDR3 nucleotides are TGTGCCACCGCGGGGAACACTGAAGCTTTCTTT. It encodes CATAGNTEAFF.

The chain combines TRBV7-6 with TRBJ1-5; 8 bases are a match to TRBD1. V gave up 3 bases and J gave up 4 bases; unmatched junction bases: 2. Per the germline V gene, CDR1 is SGHVS and CDR2 is FNYEAQ. CDR3 length equals 14 residues. CDR3: CASSLGQVNQPQHF. The CDR3 DNA follows: TGTGCCAGCAGCTTGGGACAGGTAAATCAGCCCCAGCATTTT.

The chain carries TRBV27 and TRBJ1-1, with TRBD1 matching over 11 bases. The CDR3 length is 13 residues. CDR1 and CDR2 from the germline V gene are MNHEY and SMNVEV (reference sequence). Germline trimming cut 5 bases from V and 4 bases from J; bases unmatched to any gene: 0. CDR3 DNA: TGTGCCAGCAGTGGGACAGGGGGCACTGAAGCTTTCTTT. Translating gives CASSGTGGTEAFF.

The V call is TRBV5-1, the J call TRBJ1-3; D remains unclear. This CDR3 has 15 amino acids. Germline V gene lookup returns CDR1 SGHRS and CDR2 YFSETQ. V was shortened by 5 bases and J by 0 bases, with 12 bases between the two germline ends. CDR3 nucleotides: TGCGCCAGCAGGTCGGGATCCACCTCTGGAAACACCATATATTTT. Amino acids: CASRSGSTSGNTIYF.

The V and J genes are TRBV27 and TRBJ1-4, with a weak D call TRBD1 (5 bases). V lost 6 bases and J lost 6, with 14 bases in between. The germline V gene has CDR1 MNHEY and CDR2 SMNVEV (reference sequence). The CDR3 length is 14 residues. CDR3 sequence reads: CASSPWGGDEKLFF. The DNA for the CDR3 is TGTGCCAGCAGCCCGTGGGGGGGAGATGAAAAACTGTTTTTT.

The V gene is TRBV7-9, the J gene TRBJ1-2, with 10 bases lining up with TRBD1. The V and J ends lost 5 bases and 2 bases, in that order; junction bases with no gene match: 11. The CDR3 extends over 17 amino acids. The germline V gene encodes CDR1 SEHNR and CDR2 FQNEAQ (reference sequence). This chain's CDR3 is CASSPTPGTGANYGYTF. For the CDR3, the DNA is TGTGCCAGCAGCCCAACCCCCGGGACAGGGGCGAACTATGGCTACACCTTC.

A few counts support this clone. V usage is TRBV7-6 and J usage is TRBJ1-1; D uncertain. The germline V and J ends were trimmed by 1 base and 3 bases, with 12 bases remaining between them. CDR1 and CDR2 (germline): SGHVS, FNYEAQ. The CDR3 is 15 amino acids. CDR3: CASSLGAGMDTEAFF. The DNA of the CDR3 is TGTGCCAGCAGCTTAGGGGCGGGTATGGACACTGAAGCTTTCTTT.

Only one count was recorded for this clone. V is TRBV7-2 and J is TRBJ2-2; 9 bases agree with TRBD2. The junction had 4 bases not matched to a gene; V was cut back by 3 bases and J by 5 bases. The germline V gene encodes CDR1 SGHTA and CDR2 FQGNSA. This CDR3 comprises 15 residues. CDR3 nucleotides: TGTGCCAGCAGCTTGGTAGCGGGAGCAACCGGGGAGCTGTTTTTT. This encodes CASSLVAGATGELFF.

V gene TRBV5-4 combines with J gene TRBJ2-1; 14 bases fit TRBD2. Germline values: CDR1 SGHNT, CDR2 YYREEE (reference sequence). CDR3 length: 14 residues. Losses at the gene ends were 3 bases for V and 7 bases for J; bases not matched to a gene: 0. The CDR3 sequence is CASSWTSGRNEQFF. CDR3 nucleotide sequence: TGTGCCAGCAGCTGGACTAGCGGGAGGAATGAGCAGTTCTTC. Filled out from reference TRBV5-4 and TRBJ2-1, the complete variable domain reads ETGVTQSPTHLIKTRGQQVTLRCSSQSGHNTVSWYQQALGQGPQFIFQYYREEENGRGNFPPRFSGLQFPNYSSELNVNALELDDSALYLCASSWTSGRNEQFFGPGTRLTVL.

In regard to this clone: The sample contains more than one DNA sequence encoding this CDR3. V is TRBV15 and J is TRBJ2-3, with TRBD1 as a possible D gene (6 bases). CDR3 length: 15 amino acids. Trimming took off 4 bases at V and 6 bases at J, with 17 bases between the two ends. Germline values: CDR1 LNHNV, CDR2 YYDKDF (reference sequence). CDR3 loop: CATSTRTALTDTQYF. The CDR3 DNA is TGTGCCACCAGCACACGGACAGCCCTCACGGATACGCAGTATTTT.

The V call is TRBV4-1, the J call TRBJ2-1; 8 nucleotides align to TRBD2. Germline CDR1 MGHRA, CDR2 YSYEKL. Germline trimming cut 0 bases from V and 4 bases from J; bases unmatched to any gene: 8. The CDR3 has 17 residues. CDR3 amino acids: CASSQDGSGSRYNEQFF. The CDR3 bases are TGCGCCAGCAGCCAAGATGGGAGCGGGAGTAGGTACAATGAGCAGTTCTTC.